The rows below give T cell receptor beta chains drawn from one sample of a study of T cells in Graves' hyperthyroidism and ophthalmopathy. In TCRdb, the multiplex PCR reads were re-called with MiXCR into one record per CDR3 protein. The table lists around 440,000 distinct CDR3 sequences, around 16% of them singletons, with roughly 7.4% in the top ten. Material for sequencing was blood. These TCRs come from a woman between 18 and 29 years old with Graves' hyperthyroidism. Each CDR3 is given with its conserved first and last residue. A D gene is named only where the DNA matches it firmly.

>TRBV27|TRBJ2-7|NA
CASSFWGAGYEQYF
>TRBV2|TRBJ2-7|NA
CASGGGAYEQYF
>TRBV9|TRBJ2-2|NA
CASSVDTPGSCFF
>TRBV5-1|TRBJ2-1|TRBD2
CASRPPTSGPSYNEQFF
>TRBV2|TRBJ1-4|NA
CASISQLGEKLFF
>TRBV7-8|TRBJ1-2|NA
CASSLLGAEGYTF
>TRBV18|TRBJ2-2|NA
CASSQTTNTGELFF
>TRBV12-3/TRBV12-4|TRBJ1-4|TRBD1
CASSFGDRDEKLFF
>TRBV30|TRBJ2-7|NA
CAWELGRMSYEQYF
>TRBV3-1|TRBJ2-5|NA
CASSPDGAGETQYF
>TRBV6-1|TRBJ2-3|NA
CASSAPGREAQYF
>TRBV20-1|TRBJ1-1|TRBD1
CSAREQGLNTEAFF
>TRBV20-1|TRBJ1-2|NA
CSAVDIQIYGYTF
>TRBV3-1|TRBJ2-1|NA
CASSQAREYNEQFF
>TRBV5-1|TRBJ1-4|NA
CASWRGVSGEKLFF
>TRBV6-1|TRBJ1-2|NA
CASSETPGPSYGYTF
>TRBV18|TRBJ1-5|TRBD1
CASSPRTGEGNQPQHF
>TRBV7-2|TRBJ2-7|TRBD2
CASSFRGSGDEQYF
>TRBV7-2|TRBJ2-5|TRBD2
CASSLTAGVVETQYF
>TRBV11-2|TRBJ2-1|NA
CASSRGADPSYNEQFF
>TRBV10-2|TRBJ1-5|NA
CASSEESQAGNQPQHF
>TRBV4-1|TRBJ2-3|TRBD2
CASSQDVGTSGGVWYF
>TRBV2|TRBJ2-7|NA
CASSGVAASYEQYF
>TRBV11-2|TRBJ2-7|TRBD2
CASSLAQKTGTRTYEQYF
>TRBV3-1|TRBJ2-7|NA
CASSQDHRRSSGEQYF
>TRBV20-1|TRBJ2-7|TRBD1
CSAGQGAYEQYF
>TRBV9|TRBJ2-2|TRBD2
CASSVYGLAGSGELFF
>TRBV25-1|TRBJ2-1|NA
CASSAYGGDNEQFF
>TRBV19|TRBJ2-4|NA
CASSIRGIAKNIQYF
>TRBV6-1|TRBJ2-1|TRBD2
CATRGLAGSNEQFF
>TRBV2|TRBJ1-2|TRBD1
CASSGTGGGVYGYTF
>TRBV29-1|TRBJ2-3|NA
CSGSRGDTQYF
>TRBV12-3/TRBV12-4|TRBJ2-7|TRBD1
CASSPRDSWTYEQYF
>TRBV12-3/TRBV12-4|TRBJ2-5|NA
CASSLRGEETQYF
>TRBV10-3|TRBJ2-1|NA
CAISESWDTRSYNEQFF
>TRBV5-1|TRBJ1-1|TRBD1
CASSSGDRGLVTEAFF
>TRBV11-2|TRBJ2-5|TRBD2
CASSSYSAGTETQYF
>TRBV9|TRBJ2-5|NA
CASSDWPGKTQYF
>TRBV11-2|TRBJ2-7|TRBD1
CASSSGTGGMTYEQYF
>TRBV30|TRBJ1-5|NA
CAWSLPNSNQPQHF
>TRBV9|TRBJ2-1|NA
CASSPRLGAASYNEQFF
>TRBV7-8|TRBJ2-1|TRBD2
CASSRTSGTRSSYNEQFF
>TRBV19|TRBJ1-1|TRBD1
CASRRGDRYTEAFF
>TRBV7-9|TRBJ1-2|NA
CASSPSEGGGYTF
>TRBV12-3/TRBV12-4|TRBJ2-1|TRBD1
CANSPGQAYNEQFF
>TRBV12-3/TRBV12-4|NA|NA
CASSLRGQETQFF
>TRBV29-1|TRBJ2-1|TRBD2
CSVILAGGVNNEQFF
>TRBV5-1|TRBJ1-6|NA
CASSLGGLANSPLHF
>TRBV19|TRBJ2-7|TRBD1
CASSDRGYYEQYF
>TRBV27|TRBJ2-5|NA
CASSGTGALQETQYF
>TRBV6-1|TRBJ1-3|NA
CASRLNPGTDSGNTIYF
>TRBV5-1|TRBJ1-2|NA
CASSLVTGRRDGYTF
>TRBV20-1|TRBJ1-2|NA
CSARVQSGYTF